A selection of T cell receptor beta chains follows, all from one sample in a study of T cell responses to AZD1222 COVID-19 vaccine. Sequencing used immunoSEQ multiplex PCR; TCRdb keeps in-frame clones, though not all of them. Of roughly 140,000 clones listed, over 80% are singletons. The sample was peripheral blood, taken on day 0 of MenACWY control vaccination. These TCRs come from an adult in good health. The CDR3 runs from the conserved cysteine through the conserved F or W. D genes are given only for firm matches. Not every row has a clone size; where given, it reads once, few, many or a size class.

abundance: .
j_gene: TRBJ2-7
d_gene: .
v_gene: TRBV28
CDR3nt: TGTGCCAGCAGTCAAGTATGGGTCTACGAGCAGTACTTC
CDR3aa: CASSQVWVYEQYF

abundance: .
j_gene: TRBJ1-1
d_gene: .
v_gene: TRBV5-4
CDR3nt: TGTGCCAGCAGCCCCTGGGGGGGGGATTCGAACACTGAAGCTTTCTTT
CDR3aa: CASSPWGGDSNTEAFF

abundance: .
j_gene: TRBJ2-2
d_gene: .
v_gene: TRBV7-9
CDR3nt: TGTGCCAGCAGCTTAGTATTTTCGGGGCTGGCCACCGGGGAGCTGTTTTTT
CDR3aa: CASSLVFSGLATGELFF

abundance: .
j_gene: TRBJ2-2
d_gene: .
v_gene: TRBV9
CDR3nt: TGTGCCAGCAGCGATCGCAGGACCCAGAACACCGGGGAGCTGTTTTTT
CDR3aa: CASSDRRTQNTGELFF

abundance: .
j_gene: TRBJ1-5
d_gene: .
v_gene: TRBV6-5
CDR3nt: TGTGCCAGCACCCCAACGTTGAATAGCAATCAGCCCCAGCATTTT
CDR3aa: CASTPTLNSNQPQHF

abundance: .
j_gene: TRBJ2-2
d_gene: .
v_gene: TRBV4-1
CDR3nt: TGCGCCAGCAGCCCTCACGGGGACCGAGACACCGGGGAGCTGTTTTTT
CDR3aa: CASSPHGDRDTGELFF

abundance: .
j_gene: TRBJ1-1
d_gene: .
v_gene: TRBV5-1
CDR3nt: TGCGCCAGCAGCTTAGCAGGTAACATGAACACTGAAGCTTTCTTT
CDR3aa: CASSLAGNMNTEAFF

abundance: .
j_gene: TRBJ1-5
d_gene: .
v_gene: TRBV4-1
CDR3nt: TGCGCCAGCAGCCAAGGAAGGACGGATAGCAATCAGCCCCAGCATTTT
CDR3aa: CASSQGRTDSNQPQHF

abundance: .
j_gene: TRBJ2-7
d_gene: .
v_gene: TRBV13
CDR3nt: TGTGCCAGCAGCTTAGAGGGCAGGGGCTCCTACGAGCAGTACTTC
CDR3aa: CASSLEGRGSYEQYF

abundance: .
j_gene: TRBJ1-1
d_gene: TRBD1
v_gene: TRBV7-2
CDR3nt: TGTGCCAGCAGCTTAGAGGGCAGGGGGCTCGACACTGAAGCTTTCTTT
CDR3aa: CASSLEGRGLDTEAFF

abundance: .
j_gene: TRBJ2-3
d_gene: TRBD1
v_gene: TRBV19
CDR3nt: TGTGCCAGTAGTATGTCAGGGGGCCCGGCAGATACGCAGTATTTT
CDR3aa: CASSMSGGPADTQYF

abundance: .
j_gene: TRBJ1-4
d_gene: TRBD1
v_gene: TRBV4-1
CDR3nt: TGCGCCAGCAGCCCCGGGACAGGGGAGACTGAAAAACTGTTTTTT
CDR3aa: CASSPGTGETEKLFF

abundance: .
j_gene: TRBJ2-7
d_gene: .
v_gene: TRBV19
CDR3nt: TGTGCCAGTAGTGTAGGACACCTCTACGAGCAGTACTTC
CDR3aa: CASSVGHLYEQYF

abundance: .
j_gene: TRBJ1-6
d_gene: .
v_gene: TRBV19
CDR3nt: TGTGCCAGTAGTATAGTGGGGACCGGTTCACCCCTCCACTTT
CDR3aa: CASSIVGTGSPLHF

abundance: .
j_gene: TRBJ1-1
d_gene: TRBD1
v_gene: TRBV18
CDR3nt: TGTGCCAGCTCACCGTTGACAGGGGGCACTGAAGCTTTCTTT
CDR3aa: CASSPLTGGTEAFF

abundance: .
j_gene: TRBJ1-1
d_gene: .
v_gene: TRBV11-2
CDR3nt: TGTGCCAGCAGCATACTACAGGGCCTTGAAGCTTTCTTT
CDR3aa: CASSILQGLEAFF

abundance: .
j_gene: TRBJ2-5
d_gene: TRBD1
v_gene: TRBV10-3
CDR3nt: TGTGCCATCAGTGAAAGCACAGGGGGCAGGGAGACCCAGTACTTC
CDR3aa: CAISESTGGRETQYF

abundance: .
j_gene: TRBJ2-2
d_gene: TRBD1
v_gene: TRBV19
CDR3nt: TGTGCCAGTAGTGATTACGGCCAGGGGGCTGGGGAGCTGTTTTTT
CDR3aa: CASSDYGQGAGELFF

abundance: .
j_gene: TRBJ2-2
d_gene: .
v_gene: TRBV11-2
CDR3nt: TGTGCCAGCAGCTTTGACAGATTTAAATCCGGGGAGCTGTTTTTT
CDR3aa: CASSFDRFKSGELFF

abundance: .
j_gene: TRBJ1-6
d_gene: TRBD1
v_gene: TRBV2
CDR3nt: TGTGCCAGCGGTCGGGACAGGGACTTAGCCCCCCTCCACTTT
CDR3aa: CASGRDRDLAPLHF

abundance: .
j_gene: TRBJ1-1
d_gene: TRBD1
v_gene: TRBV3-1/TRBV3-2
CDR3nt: TGTGCCAGCAGCCAAGTGGGACCTGGACAGGGTGGAACTGAAGCTTTCTTT
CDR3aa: CASSQVGPGQGGTEAFF

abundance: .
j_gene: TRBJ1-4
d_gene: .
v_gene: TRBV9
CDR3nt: TGTGCCAGCAGCGTAGCCTCTGGCGGGGCCACTAATGAAAAACTGTTTTTT
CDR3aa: CASSVASGGATNEKLFF

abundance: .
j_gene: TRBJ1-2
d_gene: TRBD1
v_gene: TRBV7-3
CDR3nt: TGTGCCAGCAGCTTAACCGGGGACAGGGGGCAAGGCTACACCTTC
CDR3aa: CASSLTGDRGQGYTF

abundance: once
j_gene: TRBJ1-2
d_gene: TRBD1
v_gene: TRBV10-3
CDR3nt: TGTGCCATCAGGGGACAGGGAGATGGCTACACCTTC
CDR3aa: CAIRGQGDGYTF

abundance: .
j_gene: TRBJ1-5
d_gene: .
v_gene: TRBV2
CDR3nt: TGTGCCAGCAGTGATGAGGGGGTACGAAGCAATCAGCCCCAGCATTTT
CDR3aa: CASSDEGVRSNQPQHF

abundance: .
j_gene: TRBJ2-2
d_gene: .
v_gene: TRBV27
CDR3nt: TGTGCCAGCAGTTATGGGACGGACCGTATGACCGGGGAGCTGTTTTTT
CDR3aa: CASSYGTDRMTGELFF

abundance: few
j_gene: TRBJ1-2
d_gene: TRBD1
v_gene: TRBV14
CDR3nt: TGTGCCAGCAGTCCAACAGGGGATCGGTGGTATGGCTACACCTTC
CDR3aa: CASSPTGDRWYGYTF

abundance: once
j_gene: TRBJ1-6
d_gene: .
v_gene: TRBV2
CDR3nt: TGTGCCAGCAGTGAAGAGGGGATTAGGAATTCACCCCTCCACTTT
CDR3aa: CASSEEGIRNSPLHF

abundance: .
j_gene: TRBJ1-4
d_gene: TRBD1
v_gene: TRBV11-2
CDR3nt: TGTGCCAGCAGCTTATCAACAGGGGCGAATGAAAAACTGTTTTTT
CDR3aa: CASSLSTGANEKLFF

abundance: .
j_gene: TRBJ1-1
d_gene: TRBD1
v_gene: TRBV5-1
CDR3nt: TGCGCCAGCAGCCCGATGACAGGGGGGGCTGAAGCTTTCTTT
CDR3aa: CASSPMTGGAEAFF

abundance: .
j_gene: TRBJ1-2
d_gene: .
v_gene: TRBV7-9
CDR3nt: TGTGCCAGCAGCTTATTATCGCCGCGGGGTATTGCTCAATACACCTTC
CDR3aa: CASSLLSPRGIAQYTF

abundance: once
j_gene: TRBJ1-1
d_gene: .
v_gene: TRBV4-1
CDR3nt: TGCGCCAGCAGCCATGAACCGAACCTGGAGAACACTGAAGCTTTCTTT
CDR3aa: CASSHEPNLENTEAFF